One and the same sample provided the 4 T cell receptor beta chains below, sequenced in a study of identical twins. TCRdb ran MiXCR on the 5' RACE reads and lists one entry per CDR3 protein. The table records 600,000 to 700,000 distinct CDR3 sequences, 21% of them present only once. The sample was also reused in another study, on T cells expressing NK-cell markers.

Input material: PBMCs. These receptors were taken from a young woman in good health.

The chain uses TRBV27 and TRBJ2-1; D uncertain. Per germline, CDR1 MNHEY and CDR2 SMNVEV (reference sequence). The CDR3 consists of 15 residues. V was trimmed by 4 bases and J by 4 bases, leaving 14 bases between them. This CDR3 reads CASSYSALSYNEQFF. The CDR3, as DNA: TGTGCCAGCAGTTACAGCGCTTTATCATACAATGAGCAGTTCTTC.

This clonotype was recorded at least ten times. This sequence joins TRBV12-3 or TRBV12-4 and TRBJ2-5, with a weak D call TRBD2 (6 bases). Trimming took off 3 bases at V and 1 base at J, with 9 bases between the two ends. The CDR3 is 14 residues long. Written as DNA, the CDR3 is TGTGCCAGCAGTTTTAGCGGAGGCCAAGAGACCCAGTACTTC. Its protein is CASSFSGGQETQYF.

This clonotype was picked up a small number of times. This chain joins TRBV7-2 and TRBJ2-7, with TRBD1 matching 7 bases. This CDR3 contains 15 residues. With V trimmed by 1 base and J by 2 bases, 5 bases remained unmatched. Germline V gene lookup returns CDR1 SGHTA and CDR2 FQGNSA. Here the CDR3 DNA reads TGTGCCAGCAGCTTAGAGAGGGGGCGAGCCTACGAGCAGTACTTC. It translates to CASSLERGRAYEQYF.

This clonotype was detected only once. As DNA, the CDR3 is TGCAGCGTTGACGATGGGGGCTTCATGAACACTGAAGCTTTCTTT. Translated, it gives CSVDDGGFMNTEAFF. The chain combines TRBV29-1 with TRBJ1-1, with D possibly matching TRBD1 (6 bases). Trimming removed 3 bases from V and 0 bases from J, with 14 bases in between. The germline CDR1 and CDR2 sequences are SQVTM and ANQGSEA. The CDR3 runs to 15 residues.